These 20 T cell receptor beta chains originate from one sample sequenced in a study of shared T cell receptors in the human thymus. The table came from immunoSEQ multiplex PCR; TCRdb's copy has only in-frame clones and leaves some out. The data contain 450,000 to 650,000 clones, more than 75% of them singletons. This sample was shared with a second study, whose subject was human thymus T cells.

Specimen: thymocytes. The origin of the receptors is a boy under two years old with a congenital heart defect.

V and J are TRBV5-1 and TRBJ1-3; 8 nucleotides agree with TRBD1. The CDR3 has 17 amino acids. J gave up 2 bases and V 4 bases, and 11 bases lay outside the gene matches. Germline CDR1 SGHRS, CDR2 YFSETQ. CDR3 DNA: TGCGCCAGCAGCCGCTTGACAGGGGAGCAGGCTGGAAACACCATATATTTT. Translating it yields CASSRLTGEQAGNTIYF.

In its sample, this clone was seen once. This CDR3 fails to terminate in the conserved phenylalanine or tryptophan, so it likely reflects a read error. The limits of the CDR3 on the DNA are not certain, so only TCRdb's listed CDR3 is given. The chain has TRBV5-6 and TRBJ2-3; the D call of TRBD2 is as the table states it, not checked on the DNA. Germline CDR1 SGHDT, CDR2 YYEEEE. From its first to its last residue, the CDR3 has 12 amino acids. The CDR3 reads CASSAGSGRASQ.

V and J are TRBV7-2 and TRBJ2-3; tentative D call: TRBD1 (6 bases). V was clipped by 5 bases and J by 11 bases, with 11 bases between them. The CDR3 extends over 11 amino acids. Germline assignment: CDR1 SGHTA and CDR2 FQGNSA. CDR3 DNA: TGTGCCAGCAGCCCGCCGGGACAGCAGTATTTT. It encodes CASSPPGQQYF. Variable domain in full (rest from reference TRBV7-2 and TRBJ2-3): GAGVSQSPSNKVTEKGKDVELRCDPISGHTALYWYRQSLGQGLEFLIYFQGNSAPDKSGLPSDRFSAERTGGSVSTLTIQRTQQEDSAVYLCASSPPGQQYFGPGTRLTVL.

The chain links TRBV7-2 to TRBJ2-5, with 12 bases identical to TRBD2. Losses at the gene ends were 0 bases for V and 5 bases for J; bases not matched to a gene: 10. The CDR3 has 18 residues. The germline gives CDR1 SGHTA, CDR2 FQGNSA. This CDR3 is CASSLAQLAGGPGETQYF. CDR3 in DNA: TGTGCCAGCAGCTTAGCGCAGCTAGCGGGAGGGCCCGGTGAGACCCAGTACTTC.

The chain recombines TRBV5-8 with TRBJ2-5, with 12 positions matching TRBD1. In germline, CDR1 is SGHTS, CDR2 YDEGEE. The CDR3 has 17 residues. V was clipped by 2 bases and J by 5 bases; unmatched bases: 10. The CDR3 is CASSLPPGQGAGETQYF. The CDR3 nucleotides read TGTGCCAGCAGCTTACCTCCGGGACAGGGGGCGGGTGAGACCCAGTACTTC.

The chain uses TRBV10-3 and TRBJ2-2; 8 bases line up with TRBD2. Germline CDR1 is ENHRY and CDR2 is SYGVKD. The ends lost 10 bases at V and 0 bases at J; junction bases unmatched: 7. CDR3 length: 15 residues. The CDR3 nucleotides read TGTGCCACCAAAGGACTAGCACCGAACACCGGGGAGCTGTTTTTT. Amino acids: CATKGLAPNTGELFF.

The CDR3 coding sequence is TGTGCCAGCACTAATAGGGGACTAGCGTTCAGGGAGCAGTTCTTC. This translates into CASTNRGLAFREQFF. The chain joins TRBV27 to TRBJ2-1; 10 nucleotides line up with TRBD2. CDR1 is MNHEY, CDR2 SMNVEV, per germline (reference sequence). CDR3 length: 15 residues. V lost 7 bases and J lost 10; bases outside the gene matches: 13.

The rearrangement links TRBV6-6 to TRBJ2-7; maybe TRBD1 (5 bases). The V gene's germline CDR1 is MNHNY and CDR2 SVGAGI (reference sequence). The V end lost 0 bases, the J end lost 1 base, and 10 bases lay between the germline ends. This CDR3 has 15 residues. The CDR3 protein is CASSYSQGRSYEQYF. The CDR3 DNA reads as TGTGCCAGCAGTTACTCGCAGGGTCGGTCCTACGAGCAGTACTTC.

In nucleotides, the CDR3 is TGTGCCAGCAGCCCCTACCCCGGGACATATAACACTGAAGCTTTCTTT. It codes for CASSPYPGTYNTEAFF. The chain recombines TRBV5-4 with TRBJ1-1, with D possibly being TRBD1 (6 bases). The CDR3 is 16 amino acids. Trimming pared 4 bases from V and 2 bases from J, leaving 18 bases between. CDR1 and CDR2 (germline): SGHNT, YYREEE (reference sequence).

The genes are TRBV27 and TRBJ2-1; 7 nucleotides align to TRBD1. CDR1 is MNHEY and CDR2 is SMNVEV in the germline V gene (reference sequence). This CDR3 is 13 amino acids long. With 5 bases clipped from V and 10 bases from J, the junction kept 8 bases outside the gene matches. Here the CDR3 reads CASSPDRVWEQFF. DNA of the CDR3: TGTGCCAGCAGTCCAGACAGGGTTTGGGAGCAGTTCTTC.

The rearrangement links TRBV30 to TRBJ2-4, with 9 bases identical to TRBD2. The junction had 9 bases not matched to a gene; V was cut back by 0 bases and J by 0 bases. Looked up from germline, CDR1 is GTSNPN and CDR2 is SVGIG (reference sequence). This CDR3 is 18 amino acids long. CDR3 amino acids: CAWSVSQREVPAKNIQYF. CDR3 nucleotides: TGTGCCTGGAGTGTAAGTCAGCGGGAGGTCCCAGCCAAAAACATTCAGTACTTC.

The chain couples TRBV5-5 to TRBJ1-5; 7 bases line up with TRBD1. Trimming took 4 bases from V and 2 from J; bases not matched to a gene: 3. The germline CDR1 and CDR2 sequences are SGHKS and YYEKEE (reference sequence). The CDR3 runs to 14 residues. CDR3 nucleotide sequence: TGTGCCAGCAGCCCCGGGACAGGCAATCAGCCCCAGCATTTT. This codes for CASSPGTGNQPQHF.

This chain connects TRBV10-3 to TRBJ2-1; TRBD1 is a possible D gene (6 bases). Germline values: CDR1 ENHRY, CDR2 SYGVKD. CDR3 length: 15 residues. V dropped 8 bases and J dropped 5 bases, with 19 bases sitting between them. This chain's CDR3 is CAIPGTGPPDNEQFF. The CDR3 nucleotides read TGTGCCATCCCTGGAACAGGGCCCCCCGACAATGAGCAGTTCTTC.

This chain joins TRBV4-2 and TRBJ2-5; TRBD2 aligns across 9 bases. Trimming took 2 bases from V and 4 from J; bases not matched to a gene: 14. This CDR3 spans 18 amino acids. Germline V lookup: CDR1 LGHNA, CDR2 YNFKEQ. The CDR3 loop is CASSQRGPLREGRETQYF. The CDR3 nucleotides are TGTGCCAGCAGCCAACGGGGGCCATTGCGGGAGGGCCGAGAGACCCAGTACTTC.

The chain has TRBV15 and TRBJ1-1, with 8 nucleotides matching TRBD1. Germline V gene lookup returns CDR1 LNHNV and CDR2 YYDKDF (reference sequence). V dropped 5 bases and J dropped 0; count of bases not matched to a gene: 11. The CDR3 length is 17 residues. This chain's CDR3 is CATSAPGTGFMNTEAFF. The CDR3 nucleotides read TGTGCCACCAGCGCCCCCGGGACAGGCTTTATGAACACTGAAGCTTTCTTT. Filled out from reference TRBV15 and TRBJ1-1, the complete variable domain reads DAMVIQNPRYQVTQFGKPVTLSCSQTLNHNVMYWYQQKSSQAPKLLFHYYDKDFNNEADTPDNFQSRRPNTSFCFLDIRSPGLGDTAMYLCATSAPGTGFMNTEAFFGQGTRLTVV.

The genes are TRBV6-5 and TRBJ1-1; a possible D gene is TRBD1 (6 bases). V was clipped by 0 bases and J by 2 bases, with 13 bases between them. The length of the CDR3 is 16 residues. Germline values: CDR1 MNHEY, CDR2 SVGAGI. CDR3 amino acids: CASSYSNGGPNTEAFF. CDR3 DNA: TGTGCCAGCAGTTACTCAAACGGGGGGCCTAACACTGAAGCTTTCTTT.

The count of this clone is one. The rearrangement links TRBV27 to TRBJ1-4; weak D call: TRBD1 (6 bases). Germline CDR1 reads MNHEY; CDR2 reads SMNVEV (reference sequence). The CDR3 spans 17 residues. V was trimmed by 6 bases and J by 3 bases, leaving 20 bases between them. DNA for the CDR3: TGTGCCAGCAGCGCCGCCCGCCTGGACAGCCCTAATGAAAAACTGTTTTTT. Protein sequence: CASSAARLDSPNEKLFF.

This sequence joins TRBV2 and TRBJ2-1; 12 nucleotides agree with TRBD2. With 1 base clipped from V and 0 bases from J, the junction kept 13 bases outside the gene matches. This CDR3 is 21 amino acids long. Germline assignment: CDR1 SNHLY and CDR2 FYNNEI. The CDR3 bases are TGTGCCAGCAGTGAAGAATCGACACCTCTAGCGGGAGGGCACTCCTACAATGAGCAGTTCTTC. It yields the protein CASSEESTPLAGGHSYNEQFF.

This rearrangement joins TRBV7-6 to TRBJ2-7, with D perhaps TRBD2 (6 bases). With 1 base removed from V and 4 bases from J, the gap between germline ends came to 11 bases. The CDR3 consists of 14 residues. Germline V lookup: CDR1 SGHVS, CDR2 FNYEAQ. This CDR3 is CASSLVGSAYEQYF. The CDR3, as DNA: TGTGCCAGCAGCTTAGTCGGGAGCGCATACGAGCAGTACTTC. The whole variable domain, remainder taken from reference TRBV7-6 and TRBJ2-7, is GAGVSQSPRYKVTKRGQDVALRCDPISGHVSLYWYRQALGQGPEFLTYFNYEAQQDKSGLPNDRFSAERPEGSISTLTIQRTEQRDSAMYRCASSLVGSAYEQYFGPGTRLTVT.

In the case of this clone: An end of the junction differs from the germline gene, which may be a read error. CDR3: CASSAPDGREGTYEQYF. The CDR3 DNA reads as TGTGCCAGCTCAGCACCCGATGGGAGGGAGGGTACCTACGAGCAGTACTTC. V gene TRBV18 combines with J gene TRBJ2-7; 7 bases map to TRBD2. Germline V lookup: CDR1 KGHSH, CDR2 LQKENI. The CDR3 contains 17 residues.